This T cell receptor (beta chain) was captured by sequencing in a study of beta chain features in type 1 diabetes. For the study at large: Regarding age, gender and cell yields, patients proved similar to healthy donors.

The germline V gene encodes CDR1 SQVTM and CDR2 ANQGSEA. This CDR3 is built from 10 residues. Study-wide findings and caveats: It was not settled here whether HLA type affects TCRB rearrangement.

Sequenced material consisted of expressed TCRB transcripts (all of the isolated RNA was reverse transcribed). Sequencing was performed with immunoSEQ multiplex PCR; in TCRdb, only in-frame clones are kept and a portion is missing. Of a few hundred thousand clones listed, around 28% are singletons. With regard to this clone: What it binds is not known. The junction departs from the called germline gene at one end, perhaps through a read error.

The sample consisted of naive CD4+ T cells from blood. This sequence was found in a man aged 18-30 years in good health. The V gene is TRBV29-1, the J gene TRBJ2-7; the D is unclear. As DNA, the CDR3 is TGCAGCGGTGAAGGGTACGAGCAGTACTTC. The encoded protein is CSGEGYEQYF.